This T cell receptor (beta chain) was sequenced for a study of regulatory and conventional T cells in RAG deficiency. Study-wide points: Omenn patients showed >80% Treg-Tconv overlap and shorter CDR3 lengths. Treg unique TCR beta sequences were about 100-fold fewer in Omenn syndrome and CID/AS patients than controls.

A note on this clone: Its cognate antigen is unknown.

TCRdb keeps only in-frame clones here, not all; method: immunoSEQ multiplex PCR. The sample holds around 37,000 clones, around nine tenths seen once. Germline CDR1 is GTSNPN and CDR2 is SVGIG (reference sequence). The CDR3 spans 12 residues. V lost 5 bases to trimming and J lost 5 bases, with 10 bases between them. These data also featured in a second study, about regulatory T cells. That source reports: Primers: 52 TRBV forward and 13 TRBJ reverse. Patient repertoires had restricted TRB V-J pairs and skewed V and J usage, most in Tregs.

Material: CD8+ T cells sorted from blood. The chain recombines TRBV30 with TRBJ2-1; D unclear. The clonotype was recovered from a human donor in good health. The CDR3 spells CAWLGRNNEQFF. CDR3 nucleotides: TGTGCCTGGTTAGGACGGAACAATGAGCAGTTCTTC.